This T cell receptor (beta chain) was obtained from a study of blood T cell repertoires in COVID-19. Whole-study context: The United States, Italy and Spain supplied acute and convalescent COVID-19 samples. In each case, the material was cDNA or gDNA derived from T cells, B-cell-depleted T cells, or PBMCs.

V lost 7 bases to trimming and J lost 4 bases, with 40 bases between them. Germline-derived CDR1 and CDR2 are LNHDA and SQIVND (reference sequence). The CDR3 sequence is 22 residues long. Using immunoSEQ multiplex PCR, the repertoire was profiled, and TCRdb retains in-frame clones only, with some absent. Among hundreds of thousands of clones listed, 80% to 90% were seen once. Sequencing was performed on peripheral blood. The clonotype originates from a man younger than 40 with active or convalescent COVID-19. The rearrangement uses TRBV19 and TRBJ1-2, with D maybe TRBD1 (5 bases). The CDR3 sequence: CASIIWGRRPRSPSRRSYGYTF. In DNA form, the CDR3 reads TGTGCCAGTATTATTTGGGGCAGAAGGCCGAGAAGCCCCTCGAGGCGTAGCTATGGCTACACCTTC.